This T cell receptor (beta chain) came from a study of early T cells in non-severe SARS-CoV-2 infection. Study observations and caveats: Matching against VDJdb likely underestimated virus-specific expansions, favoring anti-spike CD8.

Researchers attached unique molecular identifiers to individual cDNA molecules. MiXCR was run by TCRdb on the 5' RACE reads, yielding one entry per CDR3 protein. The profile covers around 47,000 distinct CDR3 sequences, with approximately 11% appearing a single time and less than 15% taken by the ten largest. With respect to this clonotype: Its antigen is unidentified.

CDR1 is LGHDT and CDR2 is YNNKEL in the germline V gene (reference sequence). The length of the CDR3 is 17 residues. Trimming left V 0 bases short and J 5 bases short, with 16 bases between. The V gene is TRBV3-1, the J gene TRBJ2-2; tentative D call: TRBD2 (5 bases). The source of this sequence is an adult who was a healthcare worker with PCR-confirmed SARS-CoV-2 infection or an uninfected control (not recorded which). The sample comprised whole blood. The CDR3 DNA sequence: TGTGCCAGCAGCCAAGAGGGTAGAGGGCCATGGACCGGGGAGCTGTTTTTT. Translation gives CASSQEGRGPWTGELFF. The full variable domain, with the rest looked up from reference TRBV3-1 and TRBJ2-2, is DTAVSQTPKYLVTQMGNDKSIKCEQNLGHDTMYWYKQDSKKFLKIMFSYNNKELIINETVPNRFSPKSPDKAHLNLHINSLELGDSAVYFCASSQEGRGPWTGELFFGEGSRLTVL.